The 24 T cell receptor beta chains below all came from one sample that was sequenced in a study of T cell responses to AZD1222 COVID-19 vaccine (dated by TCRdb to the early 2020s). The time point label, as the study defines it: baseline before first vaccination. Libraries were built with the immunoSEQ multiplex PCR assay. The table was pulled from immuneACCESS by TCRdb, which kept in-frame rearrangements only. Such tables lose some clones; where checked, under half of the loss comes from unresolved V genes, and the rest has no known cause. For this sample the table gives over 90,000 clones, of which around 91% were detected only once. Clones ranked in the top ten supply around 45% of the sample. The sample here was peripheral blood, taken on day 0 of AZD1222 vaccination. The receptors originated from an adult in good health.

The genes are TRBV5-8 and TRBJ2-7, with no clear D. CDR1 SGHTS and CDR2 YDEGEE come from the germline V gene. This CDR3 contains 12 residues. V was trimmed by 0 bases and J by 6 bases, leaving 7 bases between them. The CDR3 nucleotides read TGTGCCAGCAGCTTGGCCCTAGGCGAGCAGTACTTC. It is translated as CASSLALGEQYF.

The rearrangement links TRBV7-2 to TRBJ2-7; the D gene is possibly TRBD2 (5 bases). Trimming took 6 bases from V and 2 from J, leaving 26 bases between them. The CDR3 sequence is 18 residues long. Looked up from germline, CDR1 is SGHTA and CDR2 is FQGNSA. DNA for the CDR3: TGTGCCAGCAGTCCCACTCTCCGAAGTGGGAGCGGAGCCTACGAGCAGTACTTC. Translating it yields CASSPTLRSGSGAYEQYF.

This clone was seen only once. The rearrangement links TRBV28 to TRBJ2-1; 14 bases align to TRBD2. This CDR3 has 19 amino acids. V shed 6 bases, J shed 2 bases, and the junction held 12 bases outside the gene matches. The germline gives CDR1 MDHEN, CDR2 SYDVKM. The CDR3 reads CASRGSGLAGVKPYNEQFF. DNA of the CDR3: TGTGCCAGCAGAGGCTCGGGACTAGCGGGAGTTAAACCCTACAATGAGCAGTTCTTC.

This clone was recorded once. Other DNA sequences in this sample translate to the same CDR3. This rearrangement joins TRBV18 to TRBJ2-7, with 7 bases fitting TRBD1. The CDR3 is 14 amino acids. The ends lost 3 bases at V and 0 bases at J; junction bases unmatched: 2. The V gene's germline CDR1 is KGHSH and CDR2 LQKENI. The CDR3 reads CASSPRDSSYEQYF. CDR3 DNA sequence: TGTGCCAGCTCACCCCGGGACAGCTCCTACGAGCAGTACTTC.

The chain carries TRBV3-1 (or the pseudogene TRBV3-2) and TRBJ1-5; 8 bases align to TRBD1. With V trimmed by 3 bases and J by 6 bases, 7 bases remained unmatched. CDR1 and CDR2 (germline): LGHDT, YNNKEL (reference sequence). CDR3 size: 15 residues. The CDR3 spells CASSQDYRGSQPQHF. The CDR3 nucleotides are TGTGCCAGCAGCCAGGACTACAGGGGGAGTCAGCCCCAGCATTTT.

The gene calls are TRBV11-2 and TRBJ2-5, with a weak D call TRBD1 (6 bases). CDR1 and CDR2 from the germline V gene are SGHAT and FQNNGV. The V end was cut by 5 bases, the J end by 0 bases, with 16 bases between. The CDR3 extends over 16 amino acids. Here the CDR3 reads CASSTRQVGYQETQYF. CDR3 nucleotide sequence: TGTGCCAGCAGCACAAGACAGGTGGGGTACCAAGAGACCCAGTACTTC.

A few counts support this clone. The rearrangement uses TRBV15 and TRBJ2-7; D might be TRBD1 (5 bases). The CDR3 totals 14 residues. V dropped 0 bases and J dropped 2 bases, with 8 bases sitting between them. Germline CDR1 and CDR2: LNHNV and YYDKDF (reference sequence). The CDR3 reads CATSRDTTAYEQYF. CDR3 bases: TGTGCCACCAGCAGAGATACGACAGCCTACGAGCAGTACTTC. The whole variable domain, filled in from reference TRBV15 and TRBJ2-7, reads DAMVIQNPRYQVTQFGKPVTLSCSQTLNHNVMYWYQQKSSQAPKLLFHYYDKDFNNEADTPDNFQSRRPNTSFCFLDIRSPGLGDTAMYLCATSRDTTAYEQYFGPGTRLTVT.

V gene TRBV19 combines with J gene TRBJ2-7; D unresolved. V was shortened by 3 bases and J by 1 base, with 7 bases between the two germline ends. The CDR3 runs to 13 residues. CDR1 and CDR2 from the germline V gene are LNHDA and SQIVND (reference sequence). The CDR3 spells CASSMQGSYEQYF. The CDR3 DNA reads TGTGCCAGTAGTATGCAAGGTTCCTACGAGCAGTACTTC.

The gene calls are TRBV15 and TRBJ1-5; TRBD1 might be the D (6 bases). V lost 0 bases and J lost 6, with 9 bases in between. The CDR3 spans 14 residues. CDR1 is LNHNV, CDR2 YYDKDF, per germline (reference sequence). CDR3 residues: CATSRDRGAQPQHF. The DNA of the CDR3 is TGTGCCACCAGCAGAGATCGGGGGGCTCAGCCCCAGCATTTT. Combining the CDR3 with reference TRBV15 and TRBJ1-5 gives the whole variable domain DAMVIQNPRYQVTQFGKPVTLSCSQTLNHNVMYWYQQKSSQAPKLLFHYYDKDFNNEADTPDNFQSRRPNTSFCFLDIRSPGLGDTAMYLCATSRDRGAQPQHFGDGTRLSIL.

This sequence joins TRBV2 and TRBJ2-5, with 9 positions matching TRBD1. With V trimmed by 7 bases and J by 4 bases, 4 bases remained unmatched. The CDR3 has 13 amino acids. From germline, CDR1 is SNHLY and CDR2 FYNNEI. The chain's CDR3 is CASIRDRVETQYF. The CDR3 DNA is TGTGCCAGCATCCGGGACAGGGTAGAGACCCAGTACTTC. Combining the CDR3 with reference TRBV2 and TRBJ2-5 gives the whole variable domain EPEVTQTPSHQVTQMGQEVILRCVPISNHLYFYWYRQILGQKVEFLVSFYNNEISEKSEIFDDQFSVERPDGSNFTLKIRSTKLEDSAMYFCASIRDRVETQYFGPGTRLLVL.

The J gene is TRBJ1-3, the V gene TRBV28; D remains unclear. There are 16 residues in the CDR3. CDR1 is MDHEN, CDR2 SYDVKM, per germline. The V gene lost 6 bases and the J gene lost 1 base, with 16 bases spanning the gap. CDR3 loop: CASRNQAIRSGNTIYF. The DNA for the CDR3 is TGTGCCAGCAGGAATCAAGCGATCCGATCTGGAAACACCATATATTTT.

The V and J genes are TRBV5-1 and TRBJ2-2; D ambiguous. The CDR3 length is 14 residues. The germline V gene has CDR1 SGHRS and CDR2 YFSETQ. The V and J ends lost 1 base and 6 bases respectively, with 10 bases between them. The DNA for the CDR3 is TGCGCCAGCAGCTTGTTCGGCGGCGCCGGGGAGCTGTTTTTT. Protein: CASSLFGGAGELFF.

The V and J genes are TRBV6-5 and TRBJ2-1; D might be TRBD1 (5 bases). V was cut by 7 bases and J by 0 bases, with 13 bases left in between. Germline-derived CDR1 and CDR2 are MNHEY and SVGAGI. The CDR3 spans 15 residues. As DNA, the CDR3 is TGTGCCAGCACCGCGGACATACGCTCCTACAATGAGCAGTTCTTC. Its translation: CASTADIRSYNEQFF.

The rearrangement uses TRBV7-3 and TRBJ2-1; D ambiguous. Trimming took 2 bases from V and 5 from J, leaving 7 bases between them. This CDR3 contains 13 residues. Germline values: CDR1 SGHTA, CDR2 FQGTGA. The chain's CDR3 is CASSLAGDNEQFF. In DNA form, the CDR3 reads TGTGCCAGCAGCTTAGCAGGCGACAATGAGCAGTTCTTC.

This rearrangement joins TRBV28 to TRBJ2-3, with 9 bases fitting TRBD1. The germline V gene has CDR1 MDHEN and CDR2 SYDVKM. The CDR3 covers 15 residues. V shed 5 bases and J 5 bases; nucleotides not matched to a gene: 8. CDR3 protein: CASSVRTGVGDTQYF. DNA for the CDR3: TGTGCCAGCAGTGTCCGGACAGGGGTGGGAGATACGCAGTATTTT.

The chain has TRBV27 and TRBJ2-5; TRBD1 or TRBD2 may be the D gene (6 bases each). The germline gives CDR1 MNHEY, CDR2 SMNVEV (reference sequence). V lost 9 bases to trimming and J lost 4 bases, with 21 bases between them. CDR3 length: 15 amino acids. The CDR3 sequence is CASGGTNLSPETQYF. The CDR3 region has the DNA TGTGCCAGTGGCGGGACAAATCTGTCCCCAGAGACCCAGTACTTC.

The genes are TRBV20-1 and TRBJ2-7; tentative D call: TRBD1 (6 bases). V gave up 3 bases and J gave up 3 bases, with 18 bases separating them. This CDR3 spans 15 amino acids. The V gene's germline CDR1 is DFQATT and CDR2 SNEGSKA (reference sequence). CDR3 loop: CSASPLRTAIYEQYF. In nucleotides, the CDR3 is TGCAGTGCTAGTCCCCTAAGGACAGCCATCTACGAGCAGTACTTC.

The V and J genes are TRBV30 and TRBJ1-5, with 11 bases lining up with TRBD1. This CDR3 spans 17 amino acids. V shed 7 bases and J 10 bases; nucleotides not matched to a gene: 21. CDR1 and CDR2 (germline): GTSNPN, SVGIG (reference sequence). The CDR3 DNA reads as TGTGCCTCAGGCGGGACAGGGGGGACGGGGGCATGGTTCCCCCAGCATTTT. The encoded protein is CASGGTGGTGAWFPQHF.

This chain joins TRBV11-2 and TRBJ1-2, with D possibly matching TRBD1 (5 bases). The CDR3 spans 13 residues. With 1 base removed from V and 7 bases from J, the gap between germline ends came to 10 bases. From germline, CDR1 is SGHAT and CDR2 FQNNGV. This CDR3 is CASSLGQGTGYTF. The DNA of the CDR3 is TGTGCCAGCAGCTTAGGGCAGGGAACTGGCTACACCTTC.

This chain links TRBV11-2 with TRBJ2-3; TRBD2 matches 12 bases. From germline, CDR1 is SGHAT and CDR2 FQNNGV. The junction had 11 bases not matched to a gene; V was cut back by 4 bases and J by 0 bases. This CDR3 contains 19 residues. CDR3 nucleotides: TGTGCCAGCAGCTCAAGGACTAGCGGGATGCTAACTAGCACAGATACGCAGTATTTT. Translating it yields CASSSRTSGMLTSTDTQYF.

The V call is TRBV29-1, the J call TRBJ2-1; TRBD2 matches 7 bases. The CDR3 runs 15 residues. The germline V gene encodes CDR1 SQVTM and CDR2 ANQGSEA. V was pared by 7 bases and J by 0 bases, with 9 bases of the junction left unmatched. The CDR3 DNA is TGCAGCGCCAGATCTAGCGGCCCCTCCTACAATGAGCAGTTCTTC. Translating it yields CSARSSGPSYNEQFF.

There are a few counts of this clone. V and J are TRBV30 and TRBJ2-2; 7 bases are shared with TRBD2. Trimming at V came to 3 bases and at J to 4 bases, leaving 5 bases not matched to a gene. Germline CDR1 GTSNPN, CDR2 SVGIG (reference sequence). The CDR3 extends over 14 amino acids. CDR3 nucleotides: TGTGCCTGGAGGAGTAGCGGGTCCACCGGGGAGCTGTTTTTT. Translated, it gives CAWRSSGSTGELFF.

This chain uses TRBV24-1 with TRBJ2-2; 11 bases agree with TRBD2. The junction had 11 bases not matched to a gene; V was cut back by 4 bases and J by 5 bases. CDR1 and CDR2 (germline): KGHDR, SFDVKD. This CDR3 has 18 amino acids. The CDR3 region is CATSDPGTSGTTTGELFF. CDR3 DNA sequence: TGTGCCACCAGTGACCCAGGGACTAGCGGAACTACGACCGGGGAGCTGTTTTTT.

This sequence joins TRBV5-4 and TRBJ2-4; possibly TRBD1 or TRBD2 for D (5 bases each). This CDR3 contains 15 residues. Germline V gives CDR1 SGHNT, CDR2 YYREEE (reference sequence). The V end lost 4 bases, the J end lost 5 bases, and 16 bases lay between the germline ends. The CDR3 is CASSRDASGQNIQYF. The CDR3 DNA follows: TGTGCCAGCAGCCGGGACGCCTCGGGCCAAAACATTCAGTACTTC. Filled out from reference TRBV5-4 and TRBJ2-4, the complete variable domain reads ETGVTQSPTHLIKTRGQQVTLRCSSQSGHNTVSWYQQALGQGPQFIFQYYREEENGRGNFPPRFSGLQFPNYSSELNVNALELDDSALYLCASSRDASGQNIQYFGAGTRLSVL.